These 14 T cell receptor beta chains share one sample of origin, sequenced in a study of CD8 T cells in Susac syndrome. An input of about 0.45 to 1 ug of RNA was subjected to reverse transcription using random hexamers. One entry per CDR3 protein, called by TCRdb with MiXCR from the immunoSEQ multiplex PCR reads. The sample lists about 120,000 distinct CDR3 sequences, around 94% occurring once. The specimen was CD4+ T cells from PBMCs. These receptors were collected from a human donor in good health.

The chain recombines TRBV5-4 with TRBJ2-6; D is unresolved. The V gene lost 0 bases and the J gene lost 1 base, with 11 bases spanning the gap. The germline gives CDR1 SGHNT, CDR2 YYREEE (reference sequence). The CDR3 spans 17 residues. The CDR3 region is CASSLAGPLSGANVLTF. The CDR3 DNA sequence: TGTGCCAGCAGCTTGGCAGGTCCCTTGTCTGGGGCCAACGTCCTGACTTTC.

The V gene is TRBV6-5, the J gene TRBJ2-2; D is ambiguous. The germline V and J ends were trimmed by 0 bases and 7 bases, with 6 bases remaining between them. The germline V gene encodes CDR1 MNHEY and CDR2 SVGAGI. This CDR3 region has 13 residues. The CDR3 DNA reads TGTGCCAGCAGTTACTCGGTCCACGGGGAGCTGTTTTTT. Protein: CASSYSVHGELFF.

In its sample, this clonotype was seen a few times. V is TRBV30 and J is TRBJ1-2; unclear D gene. Trimming removed 4 bases at V and 8 bases at J, with 14 bases between. This CDR3 is 12 amino acids long. Germline V gene sequence: CDR1 GTSNPN, CDR2 SVGIG (reference sequence). The CDR3 sequence: CAWTFVTEGYTF. The CDR3 DNA follows: TGTGCCTGGACGTTTGTAACGGAGGGCTACACCTTC.

The gene calls are TRBV19 and TRBJ1-1; no reliable D call. The ends were cut back, 5 bases at V and 4 bases at J, with 14 bases in the middle. Per germline, CDR1 LNHDA and CDR2 SQIVND (reference sequence). The CDR3 extends over 14 amino acids. CDR3 bases: TGTGCCAGTAGTCAATCGAGGTCGGGCACTGAAGCTTTCTTT. It translates to CASSQSRSGTEAFF. Filled out from reference TRBV19 and TRBJ1-1, the complete variable domain reads DGGITQSPKYLFRKEGQNVTLSCEQNLNHDAMYWYRQDPGQGLRLIYYSQIVNDFQKGDIAEGYSVSREKKESFPLTVTSAQKNPTAFYLCASSQSRSGTEAFFGQGTRLTVV.

This clonotype was recorded only once. The V gene is TRBV30, the J gene TRBJ1-5; D is undetermined. The CDR3 consists of 13 residues. Germline V gene sequence: CDR1 GTSNPN, CDR2 SVGIG (reference sequence). V was trimmed by 2 bases and J by 6 bases, leaving 11 bases between them. CDR3 sequence reads: CAWSRSEFQPQHF. CDR3 in DNA: TGTGCCTGGAGTAGGTCGGAGTTTCAGCCCCAGCATTTT.

The chain is built from TRBV29-1 and TRBJ2-3, with D unclear. The CDR3 extends over 14 amino acids. Germline CDR1 and CDR2: SQVTM and ANQGSEA. Trimming removed 8 bases at V and 2 bases at J, with 17 bases between. The DNA for the CDR3 is TGCAGCTCTACTGGGTTTTCGACCACAGATACGCAGTATTTT. Translating it yields CSSTGFSTTDTQYF.

The chain carries TRBV2 and TRBJ2-2; weak D call: TRBD1 (6 bases). V was clipped by 6 bases and J by 4 bases, with 15 bases between them. Germline CDR1 reads SNHLY; CDR2 reads FYNNEI. The CDR3 is 15 residues long. CDR3 loop: CASRNGQQPTGELFF. The DNA of the CDR3 is TGTGCCAGCAGGAACGGACAGCAACCCACCGGGGAGCTGTTTTTT.

J is TRBJ2-1 and V is TRBV5-1, with D unclear. V gave up 0 bases and J gave up 9 bases, with 13 bases separating them. Germline values: CDR1 SGHRS, CDR2 YFSETQ. CDR3 length equals 14 residues. CDR3 bases: TGCGCCAGCAGCTTGGCCTATACGTCTAGTGAGCAGTTCTTC. Amino acid sequence: CASSLAYTSSEQFF.

The gene calls are TRBV5-1 and TRBJ2-1; unclear D gene. Germline values: CDR1 SGHRS, CDR2 YFSETQ. V was pared by 5 bases and J by 7 bases, with 10 bases between. The length of the CDR3 is 12 residues. The CDR3 spells CASSVTANEQFF. DNA of the CDR3: TGCGCCAGCAGTGTAACGGCAAATGAGCAGTTCTTC.

The chain is built from TRBV18 and TRBJ2-1; D might be TRBD2 (6 bases). V was clipped by 4 bases and J by 7 bases, with 17 bases between them. The V gene's germline CDR1 is KGHSH and CDR2 LQKENI. The CDR3 is 15 residues long. The CDR3 loop is CASSQLGGPGNEQFF. In nucleotides, the CDR3 is TGTGCCAGCTCACAGCTCGGAGGGCCGGGGAATGAGCAGTTCTTC.

This clonotype was seen once. J is TRBJ2-2 and V is TRBV5-4; 13 nucleotides agree with TRBD2. This CDR3 region has 18 residues. The V gene's germline CDR1 is SGHNT and CDR2 YYREEE (reference sequence). With V trimmed by 4 bases and J by 5 bases, 11 bases remained unmatched. The CDR3 spells CASSPGGLAGVGTGELFF. The CDR3 nucleotides read TGTGCCAGCAGCCCCGGAGGACTAGCGGGAGTGGGAACCGGGGAGCTGTTTTTT.

The V call is TRBV7-9, the J call TRBJ2-4; 8 bases agree with TRBD2. From germline, CDR1 is SEHNR and CDR2 FQNEAQ (reference sequence). The V gene end was trimmed by 5 bases and the J gene end by 15 bases; junction bases not matched to a gene: 9. The length of the CDR3 is 12 residues. CDR3 sequence (DNA): TGTGCCAGCAGCCCTACACTAGCGGACATGTACTTC. It codes for CASSPTLADMYF.

The chain is built from TRBV5-6 and TRBJ2-5, with 11 bases fitting TRBD1. The CDR3 totals 15 residues. CDR1 SGHDT and CDR2 YYEEEE come from the germline V gene. The V segment lost 5 bases and the J segment 5 bases; nucleotides outside the gene matches: 8. CDR3 DNA: TGTGCCAGCAGGCAGGACAGGGGGCAGGGGGAGACCCAGTACTTC. Translating it yields CASRQDRGQGETQYF.

This clonotype has a single count. The genes are TRBV20-1 and TRBJ2-1; D perhaps matches TRBD1 (6 bases). The germline gives CDR1 DFQATT, CDR2 SNEGSKA (reference sequence). Trimming left V 6 bases short and J 4 bases short, with 19 bases between. The CDR3 has 15 residues. CDR3 nucleotide sequence: TGCAGTGCCCCCTCCGGGTGGGGGCGGTACAATGAGCAGTTCTTC. It encodes CSAPSGWGRYNEQFF.